This TCR beta chain is drawn from a study of OX40 agonist ivuxolimab in advanced cancers. As for the study in general: Patients took ivuxolimab, an agonistic anti-OX40 (CD134) antibody. Study results and limitations: Certain nonresponders likewise exhibited a low normalized T-cell clonal expansion. Antigen specificity was not determined for the expanded peripheral T cells.

About this clone: Its target is unknown.

The CDR3 is 11 amino acids. The germline V gene has CDR1 SGHAT and CDR2 FQNNGV. The V gene lost 5 bases and the J gene lost 7 bases, with 8 bases spanning the gap. TCRdb keeps only in-frame clones here, not all; method: immunoSEQ multiplex PCR. The data contain around 86,000 clones, about 91% of them singletons. This chain connects TRBV11-2 to TRBJ1-2, with D tentatively TRBD1 (5 bases). The origin of this receptor is an adult with an advanced solid tumor such as melanoma, head and neck, liver or kidney cancer. Sample: CD4+ or CD8+ T cells sorted from blood, taken in a trial of the OX40 agonist ivuxolimab. CDR3 sequence (DNA): TGTGCCAGCAGCAGGGGAGGTGGCTACACCTTC. Amino acids: CASSRGGGYTF. Using reference TRBV11-2 and TRBJ1-2 for the parts outside the CDR3, the full variable domain is EAGVAQSPRYKIIEKRQSVAFWCNPISGHATLYWYQQILGQGPKLLIQFQNNGVVDDSQLPKDRFSAERLKGVDSTLKIQPAKLEDSAVYLCASSRGGGYTFGSGTRLTVV.